This paragraph reports one TCR beta chain. The antigen remains unidentified. Germline CDR1 reads SGHAT; CDR2 reads FQNNGV. This CDR3 spans 14 amino acids. The V end lost 5 bases, the J end lost 3 bases, and 14 bases lay between the germline ends. PCR was performed using 60 Vbeta and 13 Jbeta primers. Produced via immunoSEQ multiplex PCR; TCRdb's table is partial and in-frame only. This table lists fewer than 60,000 clones. These data are taken from a study of cytomegalovirus exposure and HLA in healthy donors. Whole-study results and caveats: Further analysis, carried out later, found HLA-associated TCR beta chains more clonally expanded than equally common other chains.

The origin of this receptor is a woman aged 25 to 39 in good health and CMV-seropositive. The sample taken for sequencing was PBMCs. This chain connects TRBV11-2 to TRBJ2-7; no clear D. The CDR3 DNA reads as TGTGCCAGCAGCCCCAGAGCAGGTAACTACGAGCAGTACTTC. Translating it yields CASSPRAGNYEQYF.